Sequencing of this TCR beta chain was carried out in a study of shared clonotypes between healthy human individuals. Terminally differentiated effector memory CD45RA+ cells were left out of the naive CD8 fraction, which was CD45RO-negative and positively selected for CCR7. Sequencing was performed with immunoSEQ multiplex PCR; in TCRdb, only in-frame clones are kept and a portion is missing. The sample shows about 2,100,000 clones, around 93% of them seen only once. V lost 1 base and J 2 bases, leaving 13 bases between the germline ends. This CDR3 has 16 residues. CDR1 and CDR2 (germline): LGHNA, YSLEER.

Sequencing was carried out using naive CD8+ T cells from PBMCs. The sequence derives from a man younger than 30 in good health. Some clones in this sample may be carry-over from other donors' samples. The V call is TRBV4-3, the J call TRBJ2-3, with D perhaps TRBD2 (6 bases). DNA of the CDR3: TGCGCCAGCAGCCAAGTTTCCCAGCGGGTCACAGATACGCAGTATTTT. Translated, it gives CASSQVSQRVTDTQYF.